A selection of T cell receptor beta chains follows, all from one sample in a study of early T cells in non-severe SARS-CoV-2 infection. TCRdb reanalysed the 5' RACE reads using MiXCR and keeps one entry per CDR3 protein. Seen here are about 100,000 distinct CDR3 sequences, less than 15% observed once, and the top ten hold approximately 2.3%. The sample was whole blood. The origin of the receptors is an adult who was a healthcare worker with PCR-confirmed SARS-CoV-2 infection or an uninfected control (not recorded which). Each CDR3 is given with its conserved first and last residue. The size entry is marked missing in some rows and otherwise reads once, few, many or a size class.

j_gene: TRBJ1-2
v_gene: TRBV11-2
abundance: NA
CDR3aa: CASSLGSLGLAPGTPYGYTF

j_gene: TRBJ1-2
v_gene: TRBV27
abundance: NA
CDR3aa: CASSPKTGGGYGYTF

j_gene: TRBJ2-4
v_gene: TRBV24-1
abundance: NA
CDR3aa: CATSDSGRAQNIQYF

j_gene: TRBJ1-1
v_gene: TRBV28
abundance: NA
CDR3aa: CASSAYRGPRSTEAFF

j_gene: TRBJ1-2
v_gene: TRBV29-1
abundance: NA
CDR3aa: CSVESNYGYTF

j_gene: TRBJ2-5
v_gene: TRBV11-2
abundance: NA
CDR3aa: CASSLGLGGTQYF

j_gene: TRBJ2-1
v_gene: TRBV5-1
abundance: many
CDR3aa: CASSWVAGGSGEQFF

j_gene: TRBJ2-4
v_gene: TRBV7-2
abundance: NA
CDR3aa: CASSLVGGGQGNIQYF

j_gene: TRBJ2-1
v_gene: TRBV6-1
abundance: many
CDR3aa: CASIAGGRYEQFF

j_gene: TRBJ2-3
v_gene: TRBV9
abundance: few
CDR3aa: CASSEQGAGDTQYF

j_gene: TRBJ2-7
v_gene: TRBV28
abundance: NA
CDR3aa: CASRPHSGTGAYEQYF

j_gene: TRBJ1-2
v_gene: TRBV29-1
abundance: many
CDR3aa: CSVYRGFYGYTF

j_gene: TRBJ2-5
v_gene: TRBV2
abundance: many
CDR3aa: CASSWDRGSEETQYF

j_gene: TRBJ1-1
v_gene: TRBV6-5
abundance: few
CDR3aa: CASSWSGQPNTEAFF

j_gene: TRBJ2-3
v_gene: TRBV11-2
abundance: many
CDR3aa: CASSLWSGGGDTQYF

j_gene: TRBJ1-2
v_gene: TRBV5-1
abundance: few
CDR3aa: CASSLAEKGGYTF

j_gene: TRBJ2-6
v_gene: TRBV28
abundance: NA
CDR3aa: CASSTPGQGRSGANVLTF

j_gene: TRBJ1-2
v_gene: TRBV29-1
abundance: NA
CDR3aa: CSVTGYNYGYTF

j_gene: TRBJ1-1
v_gene: TRBV2
abundance: NA
CDR3aa: CASRLFPGQGDQAFF

j_gene: TRBJ2-7
v_gene: TRBV20-1
abundance: many
CDR3aa: CSARVLGTGPYEQYF

j_gene: TRBJ2-3
v_gene: TRBV6-6
abundance: many
CDR3aa: CASSQRTGRDTQYF

j_gene: TRBJ1-4
v_gene: TRBV28
abundance: NA
CDR3aa: CASSAKGRLGLFF

j_gene: TRBJ2-7
v_gene: TRBV7-9
abundance: many
CDR3aa: CASTQTGDEQYF

j_gene: TRBJ1-6
v_gene: TRBV4-3
abundance: many
CDR3aa: CASSQDRTRAYSPLHF

j_gene: TRBJ2-1
v_gene: TRBV28
abundance: many
CDR3aa: CASSFDRTESRSSYNEQFF

j_gene: TRBJ2-7
v_gene: TRBV7-9
abundance: NA
CDR3aa: CASSLVLPRGASEQYF

j_gene: TRBJ2-1
v_gene: TRBV27
abundance: NA
CDR3aa: CASIGTSGGGQFF

j_gene: TRBJ1-1
v_gene: TRBV28
abundance: NA
CDR3aa: CASSPQGRQNTEAFF

j_gene: TRBJ2-5
v_gene: TRBV6-2/TRBV6-3
abundance: NA
CDR3aa: CASSRRGEAETQYF

j_gene: TRBJ2-3
v_gene: TRBV7-9
abundance: many
CDR3aa: CASSLVERALLSTDTQYF

j_gene: TRBJ2-3
v_gene: TRBV6-2/TRBV6-3
abundance: NA
CDR3aa: CASTQIPGGDTQYF

j_gene: TRBJ1-1
v_gene: TRBV4-1
abundance: few
CDR3aa: CASSHPGGRDAEAFF

j_gene: TRBJ2-5
v_gene: TRBV6-1
abundance: NA
CDR3aa: CASSEMEGDSKETQYF

j_gene: TRBJ2-2
v_gene: TRBV24-1
abundance: few
CDR3aa: CATSPRDRVAGELFF

j_gene: TRBJ1-5
v_gene: TRBV5-1
abundance: NA
CDR3aa: CASSLGTAINQPQHF

j_gene: TRBJ2-3
v_gene: TRBV2
abundance: NA
CDR3aa: CALSRGRTDTQYF

j_gene: TRBJ2-7
v_gene: TRBV20-1
abundance: many
CDR3aa: CSALSDPSGGYEQYF

j_gene: TRBJ2-1
v_gene: TRBV29-1
abundance: NA
CDR3aa: CSVELAGEQFF

j_gene: TRBJ1-1
v_gene: TRBV29-1
abundance: NA
CDR3aa: CSVILNTEVFF

j_gene: TRBJ2-1
v_gene: TRBV4-1
abundance: few
CDR3aa: CASSPGDSPYNEQFF

j_gene: TRBJ2-5
v_gene: TRBV12-3/TRBV12-4
abundance: NA
CDR3aa: CASTSGQQETQYF

j_gene: TRBJ2-2
v_gene: TRBV15
abundance: few
CDR3aa: CATSTLRSGELFF

j_gene: TRBJ2-7
v_gene: TRBV5-6
abundance: NA
CDR3aa: CASSSGGGPGREQYF